The sample holds a few counts of the clone carrying this T cell receptor beta chain. The target antigen is unknown. Primers used in a second PCR of about 6 to 11 cycles were a sample-barcoded 5' primer and a J-beta primer mix. TCRdb re-analysed the 5' RACE reads in MiXCR, keeping a single row per CDR3 protein. Of about 680,000 distinct CDR3 sequences in the sample, approximately 50% were seen once. The sample belongs to a study of blood T cells in healthy people across ages. The germline CDR1 and CDR2 sequences are SGHDT and YYEEEE. Between the trimmed V and J ends, which lost 0 bases and 6 bases, there was a span of 15 bases. This CDR3 spans 15 amino acids. Study-level findings and limits: TCR beta diversity, measured per million T cells, fell in a roughly linear way with age.

J is TRBJ1-2 and V is TRBV5-6, with TRBD1 as a possible D gene (6 bases). This TCR came from a woman aged 55-75 years in good health. The source material was blood. The DNA of the CDR3 is TGTGCCAGCAGCTTGGGCACCCAGGGGTCGCATGGCTACACCTTC. This codes for CASSLGTQGSHGYTF.